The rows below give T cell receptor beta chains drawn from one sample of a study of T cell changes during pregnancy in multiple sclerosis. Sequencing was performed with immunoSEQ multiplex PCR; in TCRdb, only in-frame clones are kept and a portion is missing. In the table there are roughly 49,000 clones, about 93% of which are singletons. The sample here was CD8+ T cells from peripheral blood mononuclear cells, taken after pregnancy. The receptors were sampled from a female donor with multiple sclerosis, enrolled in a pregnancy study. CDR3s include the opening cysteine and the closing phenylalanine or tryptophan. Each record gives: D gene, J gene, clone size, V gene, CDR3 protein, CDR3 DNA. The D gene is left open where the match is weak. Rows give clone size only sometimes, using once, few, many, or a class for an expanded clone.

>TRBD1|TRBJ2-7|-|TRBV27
CASKPSGGSYEQYF
TGTGCCAGCAAGCCTTCAGGGGGCAGCTACGAGCAGTACTTC
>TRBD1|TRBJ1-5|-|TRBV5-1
CASSLLPGGSNQPQHF
TGCGCCAGCAGCTTATTACCAGGGGGGAGCAATCAGCCCCAGCATTTT
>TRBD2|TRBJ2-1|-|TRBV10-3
CAISASWEGYNEQFF
TGTGCCATCAGTGCCTCGTGGGAGGGGTACAATGAGCAGTTCTTC
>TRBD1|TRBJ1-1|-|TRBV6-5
CASSWTGRTEAFF
TGTGCCAGCAGTTGGACAGGTCGCACTGAAGCTTTCTTT
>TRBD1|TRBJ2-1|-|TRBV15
CATSRVSVGTGSANEQFF
TGTGCCACCAGCAGGGTGTCTGTCGGGACAGGGTCGGCCAATGAGCAGTTCTTC
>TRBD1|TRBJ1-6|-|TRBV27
CASSILQGGNSPLHF
TGTGCCAGCAGTATTTTACAGGGGGGAAATTCACCCCTCCACTTT
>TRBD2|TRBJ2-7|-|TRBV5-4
CASSLDPGLADYEQYF
TGTGCCAGCAGCTTGGATCCGGGACTAGCGGACTACGAGCAGTACTTC
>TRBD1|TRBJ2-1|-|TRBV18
CASSLDYWDRNKGSYNEQFF
TGTGCCAGCTCACTCGATTACTGGGACAGGAACAAAGGCTCCTACAATGAGCAGTTCTTC
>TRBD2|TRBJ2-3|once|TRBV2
CASSEALERGSTDTQYF
TGTGCCAGCAGTGAAGCCCTCGAGCGGGGTTCCACAGATACGCAGTATTTT
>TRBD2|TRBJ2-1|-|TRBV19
CASSISGSSYNEQFF
TGTGCCAGTAGTATTAGCGGGAGCTCCTACAATGAGCAGTTCTTC